The 29 T cell receptor beta chains reported below all come from one sample, sequenced in a study of identical twins. TCRdb called the 5' RACE reads again in MiXCR, with one record for every CDR3 protein. The sample carries around 650,000 distinct CDR3 sequences, less than 9% recorded once. These data also formed part of another study, on yellow fever vaccine responses in identical twins.

Sequencing was done on a sample of PBMCs. The receptors come from a young woman in good health.

There are a few counts of this clonotype. The chain is built from TRBV28 and TRBJ1-6, with 8 bases aligning to TRBD1. The CDR3 has 14 residues. Germline V gene data show CDR1 as MDHEN and CDR2 as SYDVKM. The trim removed 6 bases at V and 9 bases at J, leaving 7 bases unmatched. The CDR3 region has the DNA TGTGCCAGCAGGCTACAGGGGGAAACTTCACCCCTCCACTTT. Its protein product is CASRLQGETSPLHF. Full variable domain (missing parts from reference TRBV28 and TRBJ1-6): DVKVTQSSRYLVKRTGEKVFLECVQDMDHENMFWYRQDPGLGLRLIYFSYDVKMKEKGDIPEGYSVSREKKERFSLILESASTNQTSMYLCASRLQGETSPLHFGNGTRLTVT.

The chain couples TRBV9 to TRBJ2-3; D gene ambiguous. V lost 3 bases, J lost 5 bases, and 4 bases lay in between. Germline-derived CDR1 and CDR2 are SGDLS and YYNGEE. The CDR3 runs 11 residues. The CDR3 is CASSAEDTQYF. DNA for the CDR3: TGTGCCAGCAGCGCTGAAGATACGCAGTATTTT. The full variable domain, in which reference TRBV9 and TRBJ2-3 provide the parts outside the CDR3, is DSGVTQTPKHLITATGQRVTLRCSPRSGDLSVYWYQQSLDQGLQFLIQYYNGEERAKGNILERFSAQQFPDLHSELNLSSLELGDSALYFCASSAEDTQYFGPGTRLTVL.

The table lists this clonotype with a few counts. The CDR3 DNA reads as TGTGCCAGCAGCCCACGGGGTTGGGGCACTGAAGCTTTCTTT. It encodes CASSPRGWGTEAFF. The gene calls are TRBV14 and TRBJ1-1; D not resolved. V gave up 4 bases and J gave up 4 bases, with 13 bases separating them. The CDR3 length is 14 residues. CDR1 SGHDN and CDR2 FVKESK come from the germline V gene.

The rearrangement joins TRBV29-1 to TRBJ2-2, with 11 bases matching TRBD2. Germline V gene sequence: CDR1 SQVTM, CDR2 ANQGSEA. The CDR3 has 13 residues. The junction had 3 bases not matched to a gene; V was cut back by 5 bases and J by 7 bases. DNA of the CDR3: TGCAGCGTTACTAGCGGGGGTTACGGGGAGCTGTTTTTT. Translated: CSVTSGGYGELFF.

This clonotype was seen a few times. The V gene is TRBV3-1, the J gene TRBJ1-1, with a weak D call TRBD1 (6 bases). The germline V gene encodes CDR1 LGHDT and CDR2 YNNKEL (reference sequence). The CDR3 is made up of 15 amino acids. Trimming shortened V by 3 bases and J by 5 bases, and 16 bases separated the two germline ends. In DNA form, the CDR3 reads TGTGCCAGCAGCCAGTGGGACATAAGTAAGACTGAAGCTTTCTTT. It codes for CASSQWDISKTEAFF. Based on the CDR3 plus reference TRBV3-1 and TRBJ1-1, the full variable domain is DTAVSQTPKYLVTQMGNDKSIKCEQNLGHDTMYWYKQDSKKFLKIMFSYNNKELIINETVPNRFSPKSPDKAHLNLHINSLELGDSAVYFCASSQWDISKTEAFFGQGTRLTVV.

This clonotype was seen a few times. The J gene is TRBJ2-2, the V gene TRBV5-1; D possibly uses TRBD1 or TRBD2 (5 bases each). Germline CDR1 is SGHRS and CDR2 is YFSETQ. V was clipped by 1 base and J by 2 bases, with 9 bases between them. CDR3 size: 15 residues. CDR3 coding DNA: TGCGCCAGCAGCTTGAATGGGGGAAACACCGGGGAGCTGTTTTTT. Its protein is CASSLNGGNTGELFF.

In this sample, this clonotype turned up a few times. V and J are TRBV29-1 and TRBJ2-1, with TRBD2 matching over 13 bases. This CDR3 contains 15 residues. V dropped 2 bases and J dropped 9; count of bases not matched to a gene: 7. Per the germline V gene, CDR1 is SQVTM and CDR2 is ANQGSEA. CDR3 in DNA: TGCAGCGTTGAACTACTAGCGGGAGGGCAGGTTGAGCAGTTCTTC. Translated: CSVELLAGGQVEQFF.

The chain couples TRBV27 to TRBJ2-1; the match to TRBD1 covers 7 bases. Germline V CDR1 and CDR2: MNHEY, SMNVEV (reference sequence). CDR3 length: 15 amino acids. After removal of 9 bases from V and 1 base from J, the junction contained 9 bases not matched to a gene. CDR3 nucleotides: TGTGCCAGTAAGAGCAGGGGGACGTCCTACAATGAGCAGTTCTTC. As protein: CASKSRGTSYNEQFF.

The V gene is TRBV7-9, the J gene TRBJ1-1; 7 bases agree with TRBD1. Per the germline V gene, CDR1 is SEHNR and CDR2 is FQNEAQ (reference sequence). V shed 5 bases and J 3 bases; nucleotides not matched to a gene: 6. CDR3 length equals 14 residues. The CDR3 is CASSVQGLDTEAFF. In nucleotides, the CDR3 is TGTGCCAGCAGCGTACAGGGGCTGGACACTGAAGCTTTCTTT.

V is TRBV20-1 and J is TRBJ2-3; D gene ambiguous. V dropped 5 bases and J dropped 4 bases, with 16 bases sitting between them. CDR1 and CDR2 from the germline V gene are DFQATT and SNEGSKA (reference sequence). This CDR3 is 14 amino acids long. CDR3 sequence reads: CSAPGPKPPDTQYF. CDR3 nucleotides: TGCAGTGCTCCCGGTCCCAAACCCCCAGATACGCAGTATTTT.

This clonotype was counted ten times or more. The V call is TRBV24-1, the J call TRBJ1-5, with 7 bases identical to TRBD1. With V trimmed by 4 bases and J by 9 bases, 5 bases remained unmatched. This CDR3 is 13 amino acids long. Per the germline V gene, CDR1 is KGHDR and CDR2 is SFDVKD. In nucleotides, the CDR3 is TGTGCCACCAGTGACCCTGGACAGGCGCCCCAGCATTTT. Protein sequence: CATSDPGQAPQHF.

In this sample, this clonotype turned up a few times. The chain uses TRBV10-3 and TRBJ1-4; the D is unclear. In germline, CDR1 is ENHRY, CDR2 SYGVKD. This CDR3 contains 13 residues. Trimming cost V 11 bases and J 4 bases, with 14 bases left between them. CDR3 in amino acids: CALSADLNEKLFF. CDR3 nucleotides: TGTGCCCTCTCAGCGGACCTTAATGAAAAACTGTTTTTT.

The chain is built from TRBV12-3 or TRBV12-4 and TRBJ1-2; weak D call: TRBD1 (5 bases). CDR3 length: 17 amino acids. V was shortened by 5 bases and J by 3 bases, with 22 bases between the two germline ends. CDR3 in amino acids: CASSPLPPGRGDYGYTF. The CDR3 DNA reads TGTGCCAGCAGTCCCCTCCCTCCGGGGCGAGGCGACTATGGCTACACCTTC.

The rearrangement links TRBV5-1 to TRBJ2-5, with a tentative D call TRBD1 (6 bases). V was clipped by 3 bases and J by 5 bases, with 17 bases between them. Germline loops: CDR1 SGHRS, CDR2 YFSETQ. CDR3 length: 15 amino acids. CDR3 nucleotides: TGCGCCAGCAGCTCACAGGGTATTGGGAAGGAGACCCAGTACTTC. Its translation: CASSSQGIGKETQYF.

This clonotype was recorded a few times. This chain connects TRBV12-5 to TRBJ2-7; the match to TRBD2 covers 9 bases. J lost 2 bases, V lost 2 bases, and 1 base had no gene match. Germline CDR1 and CDR2: LGHNT and FRNRAP. The CDR3 extends over 14 amino acids. CDR3: CASGLSSGTYEQYF. CDR3 nucleotide sequence: TGTGCTAGTGGTTTGTCTAGCGGGACCTACGAGCAGTACTTC.

This chain links TRBV7-9 with TRBJ2-3; 8 nucleotides align to TRBD2. V was pared by 4 bases and J by 0 bases, with 9 bases of the junction left unmatched. The CDR3 is made up of 17 amino acids. CDR1 and CDR2 (germline): SEHNR, FQNEAQ (reference sequence). The CDR3 nucleotides read TGTGCCAGCAGCTCGGGACTAGTCTTACGGAGCACAGATACGCAGTATTTT. Amino acids: CASSSGLVLRSTDTQYF.

The chain carries TRBV9 and TRBJ2-1; 15 bases agree with TRBD2. The germline gives CDR1 SGDLS, CDR2 YYNGEE. Germline trimming cut 4 bases from V and 2 bases from J; bases unmatched to any gene: 10. This CDR3 contains 19 residues. The CDR3, as DNA: TGTGCCAGCAGCACCCGTCCGGGACTAGCGGGAGGACCCTACAATGAGCAGTTCTTC. This gives the protein CASSTRPGLAGGPYNEQFF.

The chain is built from TRBV29-1 and TRBJ2-5; TRBD1 matches 12 bases. The CDR3 covers 15 residues. Germline loops: CDR1 SQVTM, CDR2 ANQGSEA. The V segment lost 5 bases and the J segment 5 bases; nucleotides outside the gene matches: 9. CDR3 region: CSVSGGTGGFETQYF. CDR3 nucleotides: TGCAGCGTTTCGGGGGGGACAGGGGGCTTTGAGACCCAGTACTTC.

This clonotype showed up just a few times. The chain has TRBV7-8 and TRBJ2-1; weak D call: TRBD1 (5 bases). The V end was cut by 3 bases, the J end by 2 bases, with 11 bases between. Germline CDR1 reads SGHVS; CDR2 reads FQNEAQ. The CDR3 consists of 15 residues. The DNA of the CDR3 is TGTGCCAGCAGCTTGTCCAGGGTAACCTACAATGAGCAGTTCTTC. It yields the protein CASSLSRVTYNEQFF. The full variable domain, completed using reference TRBV7-8 and TRBJ2-1, is GAGVSQSPRYKVAKRGQDVALRCDPISGHVSLFWYQQALGQGPEFLTYFQNEAQLDKSGLPSDRFFAERPEGSVSTLKIQRTQQEDSAVYLCASSLSRVTYNEQFFGPGTRLTVL.

CDR3 bases: TGCGCCAGCAGCCAAGATATAGGTCAAAGGGACGAGCAGTACTTC. This sequence encodes CASSQDIGQRDEQYF. This chain uses TRBV4-1 with TRBJ2-7; D is unclear. This CDR3 spans 15 amino acids. V lost 0 bases and J lost 5, with 14 bases in between. Germline V CDR1 and CDR2: MGHRA, YSYEKL.

The V gene is TRBV15, the J gene TRBJ1-2, with 11 bases lining up with TRBD1. The CDR3 is made up of 15 amino acids. The V segment lost 6 bases and the J segment 3 bases; nucleotides outside the gene matches: 6. Germline CDR1 reads LNHNV; CDR2 reads YYDKDF (reference sequence). CDR3: CATRTRTGGDYGYTF. The CDR3 nucleotides read TGTGCCACCAGAACCAGGACAGGGGGCGACTATGGCTACACCTTC.

This clonotype has at least ten counts. The chain links TRBV4-2 to TRBJ2-2; no clear D gene. CDR1 and CDR2 (germline): LGHNA, YNFKEQ. V lost 4 bases to trimming and J lost 1 base, with 13 bases between them. The CDR3 runs 16 residues. In DNA form, the CDR3 reads TGTGCCAGCAGCCCACCTAGGAGAGGGAACACCGGGGAGCTGTTTTTT. It encodes CASSPPRRGNTGELFF.

This clonotype occurred many times. V and J are TRBV12-3 or TRBV12-4 and TRBJ2-5; 7 positions agree with TRBD2. With 2 bases clipped from V and 3 bases from J, the junction kept 3 bases outside the gene matches. This CDR3 spans 14 amino acids. CDR3 region: CASSLLAEEETQYF. The CDR3 nucleotides read TGTGCCAGCAGTTTACTAGCGGAGGAAGAGACCCAGTACTTC.

This chain uses TRBV27 with TRBJ1-6; 8 bases map to TRBD1. V was pared by 2 bases and J by 5 bases, with 2 bases of the junction left unmatched. The CDR3 contains 15 residues. Germline assignment: CDR1 MNHEY and CDR2 SMNVEV (reference sequence). CDR3 in DNA: TGTGCCAGCAGTTTAGGACAGGGCGATAATTCACCCCTCCACTTT. Translation: CASSLGQGDNSPLHF.

This clonotype appeared many times. The rearrangement links TRBV5-5 to TRBJ1-4, with TRBD1 identical over 9 bases. CDR3 length: 16 residues. Trimming cost V 4 bases and J 2 bases; bases outside gene matches: 6. CDR1 SGHKS and CDR2 YYEKEE come from the germline V gene (reference sequence). As DNA, the CDR3 is TGTGCCAGCAGCCCGGGACAGGGCTGGACTAATGAAAAACTGTTTTTT. Translation gives CASSPGQGWTNEKLFF.

This clonotype was seen a few times. This chain links TRBV7-6 with TRBJ2-2; 8 bases are a match to TRBD2. V lost 1 base, J lost 0 bases, and 7 bases stayed unmatched. Germline-derived CDR1 and CDR2 are SGHVS and FNYEAQ. The length of the CDR3 is 18 residues. The CDR3 is CASSLVYTGGANTGELFF. The CDR3 DNA is TGTGCCAGCAGCTTAGTGTATACGGGGGGGGCGAACACCGGGGAGCTGTTTTTT.

The table lists this clonotype with many counts. The chain uses TRBV24-1 and TRBJ2-1; D is uncertain. Germline CDR1 reads KGHDR; CDR2 reads SFDVKD. This CDR3 contains 12 residues. Deletions cut 1 base from V and 10 bases from J, with 7 bases between. CDR3 sequence reads: CATSDFFGEQFF. CDR3 nucleotides: TGTGCCACCAGTGATTTCTTTGGGGAGCAGTTCTTC.

This clonotype was recorded a few times. The chain recombines TRBV20-1 with TRBJ2-4, with a tentative D call TRBD1 (6 bases). The germline V gene has CDR1 DFQATT and CDR2 SNEGSKA (reference sequence). V was clipped by 4 bases and J by 4 bases, with 14 bases between them. The CDR3 is 14 amino acids. The CDR3 DNA follows: TGCAGTGCTAATTACCGACAGGCTAAAAACATTCAGTACTTC. Translated: CSANYRQAKNIQYF.

This clonotype was seen only a few times. The CDR3 region has the DNA TGTGCCACCAGTGATTCAATGGCTCAGAATCAAGAGACCCAGTACTTC. This sequence encodes CATSDSMAQNQETQYF. The chain links TRBV24-1 to TRBJ2-5; D is unresolved. Germline lookup yields CDR1 KGHDR and CDR2 SFDVKD. This CDR3 has 16 amino acids. Trimming shortened V by 2 bases and J by 2 bases, and 14 bases separated the two germline ends.